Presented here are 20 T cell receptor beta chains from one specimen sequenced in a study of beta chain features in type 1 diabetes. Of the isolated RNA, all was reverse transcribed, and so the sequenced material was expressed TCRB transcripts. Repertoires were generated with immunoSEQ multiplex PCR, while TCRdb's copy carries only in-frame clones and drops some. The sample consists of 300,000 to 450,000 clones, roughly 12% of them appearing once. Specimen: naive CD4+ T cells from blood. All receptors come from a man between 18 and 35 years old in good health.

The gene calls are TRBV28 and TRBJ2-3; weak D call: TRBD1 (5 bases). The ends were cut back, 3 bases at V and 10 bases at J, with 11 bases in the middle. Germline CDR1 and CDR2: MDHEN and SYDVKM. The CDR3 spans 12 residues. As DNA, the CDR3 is TGTGCCAGCAGTTTGGGGCAGGGTGCGCAGTATTTT. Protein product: CASSLGQGAQYF.

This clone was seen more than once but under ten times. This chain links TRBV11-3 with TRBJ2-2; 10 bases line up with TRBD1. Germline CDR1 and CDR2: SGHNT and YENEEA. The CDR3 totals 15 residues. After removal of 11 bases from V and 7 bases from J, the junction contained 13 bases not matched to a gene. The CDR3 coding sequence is TGTGCCGGCACCGGGACAGGGGACGAGGACGGGGAGCTGTTTTTT. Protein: CAGTGTGDEDGELFF.

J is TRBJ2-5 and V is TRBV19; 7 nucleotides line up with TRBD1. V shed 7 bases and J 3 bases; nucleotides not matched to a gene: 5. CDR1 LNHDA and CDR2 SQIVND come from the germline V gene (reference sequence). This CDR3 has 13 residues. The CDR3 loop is CASNYGTEETQYF. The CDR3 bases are TGTGCCAGTAACTACGGGACAGAAGAGACCCAGTACTTC.

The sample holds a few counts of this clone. The CDR3 loop reads CAIRDGTIKPGELFF. CDR3 DNA sequence: TGTGCCATCAGAGACGGGACTATCAAACCCGGGGAGCTGTTTTTT. J is TRBJ2-2 and V is TRBV10-3, with 7 nucleotides matching TRBD2. V lost 6 bases to trimming and J lost 6 bases; unmatched junction nucleotides: 10. The CDR3 covers 15 residues. Germline loops: CDR1 ENHRY, CDR2 SYGVKD.

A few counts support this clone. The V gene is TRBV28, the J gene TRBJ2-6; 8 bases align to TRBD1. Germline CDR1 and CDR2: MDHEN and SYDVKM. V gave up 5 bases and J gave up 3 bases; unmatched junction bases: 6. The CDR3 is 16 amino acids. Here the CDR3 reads CASSTAGGFGANVLTF. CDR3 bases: TGTGCCAGCAGTACCGCAGGGGGCTTTGGGGCCAACGTCCTGACTTTC. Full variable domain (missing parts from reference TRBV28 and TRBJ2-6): DVKVTQSSRYLVKRTGEKVFLECVQDMDHENMFWYRQDPGLGLRLIYFSYDVKMKEKGDIPEGYSVSREKKERFSLILESASTNQTSMYLCASSTAGGFGANVLTFGAGSRLTVL.

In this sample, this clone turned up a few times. CDR3 protein: CASTIAMNTEAFF. CDR3 DNA sequence: TGTGCCAGCACTATTGCCATGAACACTGAAGCTTTCTTT. The chain uses TRBV28 and TRBJ1-1; D unresolved. The CDR3 is made up of 13 amino acids. The V and J ends lost 7 bases and 0 bases respectively, with 9 bases between them. Germline V gives CDR1 MDHEN, CDR2 SYDVKM.

The CDR3 DNA reads TGCGCCAGCAGCCAACTGTTGACAGGACCGGCGCCCCAGCATTTT. Its protein product is CASSQLLTGPAPQHF. This chain connects TRBV4-1 to TRBJ1-5, with D possibly TRBD1 on 6 matching bases. The CDR3 runs to 15 residues. Per the germline V gene, CDR1 is MGHRA and CDR2 is YSYEKL. Deletions cut 2 bases from V and 9 bases from J, with 17 bases between.

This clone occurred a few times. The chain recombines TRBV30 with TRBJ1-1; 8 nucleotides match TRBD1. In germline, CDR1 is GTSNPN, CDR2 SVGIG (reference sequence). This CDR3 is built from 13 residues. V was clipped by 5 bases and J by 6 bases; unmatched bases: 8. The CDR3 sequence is CAWDRGWVSEAFF. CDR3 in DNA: TGTGCCTGGGACAGGGGTTGGGTGTCTGAAGCTTTCTTT.

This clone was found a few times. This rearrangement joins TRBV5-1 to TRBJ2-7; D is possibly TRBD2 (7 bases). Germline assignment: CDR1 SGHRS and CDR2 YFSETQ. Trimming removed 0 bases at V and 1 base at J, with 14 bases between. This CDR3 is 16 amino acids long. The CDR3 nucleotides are TGCGCCAGCAGCTTGGAGGGGGGGATCAATTCCTACGAGCAGTACTTC. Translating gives CASSLEGGINSYEQYF. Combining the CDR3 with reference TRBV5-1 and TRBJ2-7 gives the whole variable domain KAGVTQTPRYLIKTRGQQVTLSCSPISGHRSVSWYQQTPGQGLQFLFEYFSETQRNKGNFPGRFSGRQFSNSRSEMNVSTLELGDSALYLCASSLEGGINSYEQYFGPGTRLTVT.

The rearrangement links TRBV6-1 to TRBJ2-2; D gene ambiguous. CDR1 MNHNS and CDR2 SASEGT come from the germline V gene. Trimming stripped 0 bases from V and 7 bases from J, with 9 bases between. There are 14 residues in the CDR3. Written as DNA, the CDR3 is TGTGCCAGCAGTGAAGCGCGAGGCAGCGGGGAGCTGTTTTTT. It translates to CASSEARGSGELFF.

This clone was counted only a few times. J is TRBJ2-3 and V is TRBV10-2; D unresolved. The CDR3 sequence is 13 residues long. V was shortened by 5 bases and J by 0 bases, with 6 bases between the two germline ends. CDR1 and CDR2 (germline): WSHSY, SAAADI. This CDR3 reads CASSRVSTDTQYF. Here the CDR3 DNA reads TGCGCCAGCAGTCGAGTGAGCACAGATACGCAGTATTTT.

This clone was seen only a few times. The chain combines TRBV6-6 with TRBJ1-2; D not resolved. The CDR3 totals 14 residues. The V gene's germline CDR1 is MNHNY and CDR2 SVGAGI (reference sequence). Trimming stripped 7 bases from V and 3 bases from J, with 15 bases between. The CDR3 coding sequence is TGTGCCAGCACCTTACAGAGACGAGACTATGGCTACACCTTC. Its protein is CASTLQRRDYGYTF.

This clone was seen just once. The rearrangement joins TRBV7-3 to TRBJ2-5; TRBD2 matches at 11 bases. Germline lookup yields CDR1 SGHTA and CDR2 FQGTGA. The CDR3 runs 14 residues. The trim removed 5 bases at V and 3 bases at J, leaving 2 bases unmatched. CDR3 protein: CASSVGLAEETQYF. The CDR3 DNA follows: TGTGCCAGCAGCGTGGGACTAGCGGAAGAGACCCAGTACTTC.

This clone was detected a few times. The CDR3 loop reads CAWATGPNQPQHF. The CDR3 DNA is TGTGCCTGGGCGACAGGACCCAATCAGCCCCAGCATTTT. The chain combines TRBV30 with TRBJ1-5, with D tentatively TRBD1 (6 bases). CDR1 and CDR2 (germline): GTSNPN, SVGIG (reference sequence). Trimming took 5 bases from V and 3 from J, leaving 11 bases between them. There are 13 residues in the CDR3.

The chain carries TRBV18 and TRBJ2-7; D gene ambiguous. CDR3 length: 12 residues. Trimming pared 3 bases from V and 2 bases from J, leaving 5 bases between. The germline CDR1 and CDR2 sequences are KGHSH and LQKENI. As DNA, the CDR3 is TGTGCCAGCTCACCGGAGACCTACGAGCAGTACTTC. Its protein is CASSPETYEQYF.

The CDR3 sequence: CASSPTGLAGGEQYF. CDR3 DNA: TGTGCCAGCAGCCCAACCGGACTAGCGGGGGGCGAGCAGTACTTC. The chain carries TRBV7-2 and TRBJ2-7; 14 bases are a match to TRBD2. V lost 5 bases to trimming and J lost 6 bases; unmatched junction nucleotides: 6. There are 15 residues in the CDR3. Germline V gives CDR1 SGHTA, CDR2 FQGNSA.

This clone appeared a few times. As DNA, the CDR3 is TGTGCCAGCAGCTTTGTACAGGGAGATTCACCCCTCCACTTT. It translates to CASSFVQGDSPLHF. The chain recombines TRBV5-4 with TRBJ1-6; possible D gene TRBD1, 6 bases. V was clipped by 2 bases and J by 8 bases, with 11 bases between them. This CDR3 region has 14 residues. From germline, CDR1 is SGHNT and CDR2 YYREEE (reference sequence).

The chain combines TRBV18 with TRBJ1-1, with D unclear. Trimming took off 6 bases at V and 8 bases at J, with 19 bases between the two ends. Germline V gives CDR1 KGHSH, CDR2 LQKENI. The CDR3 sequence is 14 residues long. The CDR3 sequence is CASSPLMGAGEAFF. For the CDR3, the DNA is TGTGCCAGCTCTCCGTTGATGGGCGCCGGAGAAGCTTTCTTT.

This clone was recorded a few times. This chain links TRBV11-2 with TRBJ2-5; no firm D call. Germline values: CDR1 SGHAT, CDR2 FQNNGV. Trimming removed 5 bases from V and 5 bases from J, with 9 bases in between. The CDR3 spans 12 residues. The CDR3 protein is CASSPTGETQYF. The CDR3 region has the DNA TGTGCCAGCAGCCCAACCGGGGAGACCCAGTACTTC.

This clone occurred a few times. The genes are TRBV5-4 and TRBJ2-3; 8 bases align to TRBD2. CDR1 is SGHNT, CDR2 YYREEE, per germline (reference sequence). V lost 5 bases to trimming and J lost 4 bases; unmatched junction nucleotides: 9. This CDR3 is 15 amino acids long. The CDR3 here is CASSSQAGGPDTQYF. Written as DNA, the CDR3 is TGTGCCAGCAGTTCGCAGGCGGGGGGACCAGATACGCAGTATTTT. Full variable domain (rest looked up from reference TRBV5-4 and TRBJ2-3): ETGVTQSPTHLIKTRGQQVTLRCSSQSGHNTVSWYQQALGQGPQFIFQYYREEENGRGNFPPRFSGLQFPNYSSELNVNALELDDSALYLCASSSQAGGPDTQYFGPGTRLTVL.